This T cell receptor beta chain comes out of a study of T cells in Graves' hyperthyroidism and ophthalmopathy. Findings and limits, study-wide: The majority of expanded thyroid clonotypes above 0.001 also appeared in blood.

V was shortened by 4 bases and J by 4 bases, with 14 bases between the two germline ends. Germline CDR1 LNHDA, CDR2 SQIVND (reference sequence). The length of the CDR3 is 15 residues. TCR beta CDR3 regions were amplified from RNA. The primer set for the first-round RT-PCR of the TCR CDR3 was HTBI. One entry per CDR3 protein results from TCRdb running MiXCR on the multiplex PCR reads. The sample has 620,000 or so distinct CDR3 sequences, more than 14% seen once. The sample holds many counts of this clonotype. Its specificity is not known. A patient was excluded if there was uncontrolled infection, other autoimmune disease, pregnancy or lactation.

The chain joins TRBV19 to TRBJ1-3; possibly TRBD1 for D (5 bases). This TCR was recovered from a woman aged 45 to 65 with Graves' ophthalmopathy. Sequencing used blood. The CDR3 spells CASSRYRDEGNTIYF. CDR3 DNA sequence: TGTGCCAGTAGTAGATACCGGGACGAGGGAAACACCATATATTTT. Using reference TRBV19 and TRBJ1-3 for the parts outside the CDR3, the full variable domain is DGGITQSPKYLFRKEGQNVTLSCEQNLNHDAMYWYRQDPGQGLRLIYYSQIVNDFQKGDIAEGYSVSREKKESFPLTVTSAQKNPTAFYLCASSRYRDEGNTIYFGEGSWLTVV.